This T cell receptor (beta chain) was recovered during a study of blood T cell repertoires in COVID-19. Turning to the study itself: Samples of COVID-19 (acute and convalescent) were obtained from the United States, Italy and Spain.

Germline loops: CDR1 MNHEY, CDR2 SMNVEV (reference sequence). This CDR3 is 16 amino acids long. V shed 5 bases and J 2 bases; nucleotides not matched to a gene: 3. As originally analysed: The authors estimated nucleated cell counts from reference gene primer amplification. Clones were sequenced by immunoSEQ multiplex PCR, and TCRdb holds only the in-frame ones, with some missing. That table supplies the V and J calls and clone size; D and trimming were determined from the DNA. The sample consists of about 270,000 clones, over 75% of them appearing once. Specimen: peripheral blood. This chain uses TRBV27 with TRBJ2-7; 16 bases align to TRBD2. The TCR sequence derives from a human donor in a cohort sampled during active COVID-19. The CDR3 nucleotides are TGTGCCAGCAGTCCAGGGACTAGCGGGAGGGCCTACGAGCAGTACTTC. Protein: CASSPGTSGRAYEQYF.